Below, 27 T cell receptor beta chains from the same sample are listed, as sequenced in a study of T-cell reconstitution after alpha-beta-depleted transplantation in children. Unique molecular identifiers tagged the TCRbeta library. A single record per CDR3 protein comes from TCRdb applying MiXCR to the PCR reads. In the table there are approximately 490,000 distinct CDR3 sequences, roughly a tenth of which are singletons. Sample: PBMCs, taken before TCRalphabeta/CD19-depleted stem cell transplant. The receptors come from a child aged 2 to 15 with inherited bone marrow failure, due to receive a stem cell transplant.

The rearrangement uses TRBV11-2 and TRBJ2-6; D uncertain. CDR1 and CDR2 (germline): SGHAT, FQNNGV. V dropped 5 bases and J dropped 0 bases, with 14 bases sitting between them. This CDR3 contains 17 residues. CDR3 sequence (DNA): TGTGCCAGCAGCGATTTAAGGCGAAACTCTGGGGCCAACGTCCTGACTTTC. Translating gives CASSDLRRNSGANVLTF.

This chain links TRBV24-1 with TRBJ2-3; the D gene could be TRBD1 or TRBD2 (6 bases each). Trimming removed 6 bases from V and 5 bases from J, with 17 bases in between. Germline-derived CDR1 and CDR2 are KGHDR and SFDVKD. The CDR3 has 15 amino acids. The CDR3 is CATSRGGKGGDTQYF. The DNA for the CDR3 is TGTGCCACCAGTCGGGGCGGAAAGGGGGGAGATACGCAGTATTTT.

This clonotype appeared many times. This chain links TRBV20-1 with TRBJ2-3, with D unclear. V lost 2 bases and J 1 base, leaving 10 bases between the germline ends. Germline CDR1 is DFQATT and CDR2 is SNEGSKA (reference sequence). The CDR3 is 14 residues long. CDR3 protein: CSARTRIGTDTQYF. CDR3 in DNA: TGCAGTGCTAGAACCCGAATCGGCACAGATACGCAGTATTTT.

The table lists this clonotype with many counts. V is TRBV4-3 and J is TRBJ2-1, with a possible D match to TRBD1 (6 bases). CDR1 is LGHNA and CDR2 is YSLEER in the germline V gene. The CDR3 spans 13 residues. The V gene lost 2 bases and the J gene lost 4 bases, with 6 bases spanning the gap. The CDR3 here is CASSQTGYNEQFF. CDR3 DNA: TGCGCCAGCAGCCAAACAGGGTACAATGAGCAGTTCTTC.

The gene calls are TRBV29-1 and TRBJ2-3; TRBD2 aligns across 10 bases. V lost 6 bases and J lost 0; bases outside the gene matches: 6. This CDR3 is 15 amino acids long. CDR1 is SQVTM, CDR2 ANQGSEA, per germline. In DNA, the CDR3 is TGCAGCGTCACCGGGACTAGCGATAGCACAGATACGCAGTATTTT. As protein: CSVTGTSDSTDTQYF.

The sample holds many counts of this clonotype. One end of the junction is discordant with germline, which a read error may explain. J is TRBJ1-1 and V is TRBV9; tentative D call: TRBD1 (5 bases). The CDR3 is 14 amino acids. Germline lookup yields CDR1 SGDLS and CDR2 YYNGEE. CDR3 protein: CASSVGAGNPEAFF. For the CDR3, the DNA is TGTGCCAGCAGCGTAGGAGCAGGGAACCCTGAAGCTTTCTTT.

This clonotype was seen ten or more times. This chain joins TRBV29-1 and TRBJ2-1, with 14 bases fitting TRBD2. CDR3 length equals 16 residues. Germline V gene lookup returns CDR1 SQVTM and CDR2 ANQGSEA. The V segment lost 8 bases and the J segment 5 bases; nucleotides outside the gene matches: 11. CDR3 DNA: TGCAGCATTTCCGGGACTAGCGGGAGATCGGACAATGAGCAGTTCTTC. It encodes CSISGTSGRSDNEQFF.

The V and J genes are TRBV10-3 and TRBJ2-7; D might be TRBD1 (6 bases). Germline CDR1 is ENHRY and CDR2 is SYGVKD. This CDR3 comprises 16 residues. The V end was cut by 1 base, the J end by 4 bases, with 17 bases between. The CDR3 region has the DNA TGTGCCATCAGTGAGTTGTGGAGTGGGGGCGTATACGAGCAGTACTTC. Protein product: CAISELWSGGVYEQYF.

The chain combines TRBV29-1 with TRBJ1-2; 12 bases are shared with TRBD1. Per germline, CDR1 SQVTM and CDR2 ANQGSEA. Trimming took 8 bases from V and 7 from J; bases not matched to a gene: 5. CDR3 length: 12 amino acids. CDR3 bases: TGCAGCTCTGGGACAGGGGGCTCTGGCTACACCTTC. Translated, it gives CSSGTGGSGYTF.

This clonotype was recorded at least ten times. The chain joins TRBV3-1 to TRBJ2-7; 9 positions match TRBD2. J was trimmed by 2 bases and V by 8 bases; bases with no gene match: 4. Germline V gene data show CDR1 as LGHDT and CDR2 as YNNKEL (reference sequence). The CDR3 runs 13 residues. The CDR3 DNA is TGTGCCAGCGGGCGGGAGGGAACCTACGAGCAGTACTTC. It specifies CASGREGTYEQYF.

This clonotype was observed at least ten times. This rearrangement joins TRBV25-1 to TRBJ2-5; D gene uncertain. The germline gives CDR1 MGHDK, CDR2 SYGVNS. V lost 4 bases and J 1 base, leaving 13 bases between the germline ends. The length of the CDR3 is 15 residues. DNA for the CDR3: TGTGCCAGCAGTGGAAAACGGCCGACCCAAGAGACCCAGTACTTC. This codes for CASSGKRPTQETQYF.

This clonotype was observed at least ten times. The chain has TRBV24-1 and TRBJ2-1; 8 nucleotides line up with TRBD2. V lost 2 bases, J lost 2 bases, and 4 bases stayed unmatched. CDR3 length: 16 residues. CDR1 is KGHDR, CDR2 SFDVKD, per germline. The CDR3 loop reads CATSDSTGLAYNEQFF. In DNA, the CDR3 is TGTGCCACCAGTGATTCCACGGGACTAGCCTACAATGAGCAGTTCTTC.

This clonotype came up many times. This sequence joins TRBV10-3 and TRBJ2-3, with 7 bases fitting TRBD1. The CDR3 totals 15 residues. J lost 7 bases, V lost 5 bases, and 12 bases had no gene match. Germline V CDR1 and CDR2: ENHRY, SYGVKD. This chain's CDR3 is CAISRQGSGRYTQYF. In DNA form, the CDR3 reads TGTGCCATCAGTAGACAGGGCAGTGGCCGGTATACGCAGTATTTT.

This clonotype has a count of ten or more. The CDR3, as DNA: TGTGCCAGCAGTGAAGCCATGGCGGGAGGGAGTGTGGATACGCAGTATTTT. Translating it yields CASSEAMAGGSVDTQYF. The chain uses TRBV6-1 and TRBJ2-3; 9 bases agree with TRBD2. The CDR3 totals 17 residues. The junction had 10 bases not matched to a gene; V was cut back by 0 bases and J by 6 bases. Germline-derived CDR1 and CDR2 are MNHNS and SASEGT.

This clonotype occurred many times. The chain is built from TRBV27 and TRBJ2-5; 11 positions agree with TRBD2. Germline assignment: CDR1 MNHEY and CDR2 SMNVEV (reference sequence). CDR3 length: 14 residues. Trimming took 7 bases from V and 5 from J; bases not matched to a gene: 6. The CDR3 sequence: CASTRLAGLETQYF. CDR3 coding DNA: TGTGCCAGCACTCGACTAGCGGGACTGGAGACCCAGTACTTC.

This clonotype was found many times. In DNA form, the CDR3 reads TGCAGTGCTAGAAGTATCCCCACAGATACGCAGTATTTT. This encodes CSARSIPTDTQYF. The chain has TRBV20-1 and TRBJ2-3; D unclear. The CDR3 extends over 13 amino acids. V was pared by 2 bases and J by 2 bases, with 8 bases between. Germline V gene sequence: CDR1 DFQATT, CDR2 SNEGSKA (reference sequence).

This clonotype showed up many times. V gene TRBV27 combines with J gene TRBJ2-7; D call uncertain. The germline V gene has CDR1 MNHEY and CDR2 SMNVEV (reference sequence). The CDR3 is made up of 14 amino acids. V lost 3 bases to trimming and J lost 3 bases, with 12 bases between them. CDR3 DNA sequence: TGTGCCAGCAGTTTTATCACCGGCCTCTACGAGCAGTACTTC. Protein product: CASSFITGLYEQYF.

The chain joins TRBV5-1 to TRBJ2-5, with TRBD1 identical over 9 bases. This CDR3 comprises 16 residues. The junction had 9 bases not matched to a gene; V was cut back by 3 bases and J by 3 bases. Germline-derived CDR1 and CDR2 are SGHRS and YFSETQ. CDR3 sequence reads: CASSWGDRVGEETQYF. As DNA, the CDR3 is TGCGCCAGCAGCTGGGGGGACAGGGTAGGGGAAGAGACCCAGTACTTC. Filled out from reference TRBV5-1 and TRBJ2-5, the complete variable domain reads KAGVTQTPRYLIKTRGQQVTLSCSPISGHRSVSWYQQTPGQGLQFLFEYFSETQRNKGNFPGRFSGRQFSNSRSEMNVSTLELGDSALYLCASSWGDRVGEETQYFGPGTRLLVL.

A few counts support this clonotype. J is TRBJ2-5 and V is TRBV5-1, with TRBD1 matching over 8 bases. The CDR3 is 15 residues long. V trimming: 0 bases; J trimming: 4 bases; junction bases outside the gene matches: 5. Germline V CDR1 and CDR2: SGHRS, YFSETQ. CDR3 sequence reads: CASSLGPGGGETQYF. The CDR3, as DNA: TGCGCCAGCAGCTTGGGCCCAGGGGGCGGAGAGACCCAGTACTTC. Full variable domain (remainder filled in from reference TRBV5-1 and TRBJ2-5): KAGVTQTPRYLIKTRGQQVTLSCSPISGHRSVSWYQQTPGQGLQFLFEYFSETQRNKGNFPGRFSGRQFSNSRSEMNVSTLELGDSALYLCASSLGPGGGETQYFGPGTRLLVL.

This clonotype was recorded at least ten times. The V gene is TRBV7-2, the J gene TRBJ2-1, with D maybe TRBD2 (6 bases). Looked up from germline, CDR1 is SGHTA and CDR2 is FQGNSA. Trimming removed 5 bases at V and 2 bases at J, with 7 bases between. This CDR3 contains 13 residues. DNA for the CDR3: TGTGCCAGCAGCGGCGGGACCTACAATGAGCAGTTCTTC. Translating gives CASSGGTYNEQFF.

This clonotype was found a few times. This chain joins TRBV4-3 and TRBJ2-7; D gene ambiguous. The CDR3 contains 14 residues. Germline V gene lookup returns CDR1 LGHNA and CDR2 YSLEER. Trimming removed 2 bases from V and 0 bases from J, with 8 bases in between. Written as DNA, the CDR3 is TGCGCCAGCAGCCAATCCAAGATCTCCTACGAGCAGTACTTC. Amino acid sequence: CASSQSKISYEQYF.

There are a few counts of this clonotype. The chain carries TRBV28 and TRBJ2-1; D not certain. Germline V gene lookup returns CDR1 MDHEN and CDR2 SYDVKM. Deletions cut 6 bases from V and 6 bases from J, with 27 bases between. The CDR3 has 18 residues. The CDR3 DNA is TGTGCCAGCAGCCCACTTGGGCTAGTACCCACCCGAGCCAATGAGCAGTTCTTC. Its protein product is CASSPLGLVPTRANEQFF.

This clonotype turned up a few times. The V call is TRBV7-9, the J call TRBJ2-7, with D possibly being TRBD2 (5 bases). V was trimmed by 5 bases and J by 3 bases, leaving 14 bases between them. CDR1 is SEHNR and CDR2 is FQNEAQ in the germline V gene (reference sequence). This CDR3 contains 14 residues. The CDR3 loop is CASSRGGFSYEQYF. The CDR3 nucleotides are TGTGCCAGCAGCCGCGGCGGGTTTAGCTACGAGCAGTACTTC.

This clonotype was counted ten times or more. CDR3 in amino acids: CSVEDRSGGGEQYF. CDR3 nucleotide sequence: TGCAGCGTTGAAGATCGATCCGGGGGCGGCGAGCAGTACTTC. The rearrangement uses TRBV29-1 and TRBJ2-7; D is possibly TRBD1 or TRBD2 (6 bases each). V lost 0 bases and J 6 bases, leaving 15 bases between the germline ends. Germline V gene sequence: CDR1 SQVTM, CDR2 ANQGSEA. The CDR3 runs 14 residues.

Regarding this clonotype: This sequence may be a read error, since a much larger clone differs from it by one base. The chain links TRBV6-5 to TRBJ2-7, with TRBD1 identical over 7 bases. The CDR3 has 14 amino acids. From germline, CDR1 is MNHEY and CDR2 SVGAGI. In nucleotides, the CDR3 is TGTGCCATCAGTTACTCCGACAGGGTTAACGAGCAGTACTTC. This gives the protein CAISYSDRVNEQYF.

This clonotype came up many times. This rearrangement joins TRBV24-1 to TRBJ2-2; 9 bases line up with TRBD1. The CDR3 contains 13 residues. The V and J ends lost 9 bases and 9 bases, in that order; junction bases with no gene match: 7. The germline V gene has CDR1 KGHDR and CDR2 SFDVKD. The CDR3 region is CATQGQGVRELFF. As DNA, the CDR3 is TGTGCCACCCAGGGACAGGGCGTCCGGGAGCTGTTTTTT.

This clonotype has at least ten counts. The V gene is TRBV3-1, the J gene TRBJ1-4; D not resolved. The germline gives CDR1 LGHDT, CDR2 YNNKEL (reference sequence). The CDR3 sequence is 10 residues long. CDR3 nucleotide sequence: TGTGTCCGGGGTAATGAAAAACTGTTTTTT. As protein: CVRGNEKLFF. The variable domain in full, completed from reference TRBV3-1 and TRBJ1-4, reads DTAVSQTPKYLVTQMGNDKSIKCEQNLGHDTMYWYKQDSKKFLKIMFSYNNKELIINETVPNRFSPKSPDKAHLNLHINSLELGDSAVYFCVRGNEKLFFGSGTQLSVL.